A selection of T cell receptor beta chains follows, all from one sample in a study of radiotherapy plus CTLA-4 blockade in lung cancer. The protocol was immunoSEQ multiplex PCR, while the TCRdb copy is restricted to in-frame clones and leaves out a portion. This sample has tens of thousands of clones, with roughly 87% found just once. The input for sequencing was peripheral blood, taken from a patient treated with radiotherapy plus ipilimumab. The receptors come from a human donor with non-small cell lung cancer that progressed on radiotherapy plus ipilimumab. Both conserved end residues are part of each CDR3. The order of the fields is J gene, clone size, D gene, V gene, CDR3 protein, CDR3 DNA. D genes are given only for firm matches. Size is omitted from some rows. Given values are once, few, many or a class for expanded clones.

>TRBJ2-1|.|TRBD2|TRBV29-1
CSSRGTKFPEQFF
TGCAGCTCCCGCGGGACTAAATTTCCTGAGCAGTTCTTC
>TRBJ1-5|.|TRBD1|TRBV15
CATSRGQGVQPQHF
TGTGCCACCAGCAGGGGACAGGGGGTTCAGCCCCAGCATTTT
>TRBJ2-2|.|TRBD2|TRBV4-2
CASSHSGKNTGELFF
TGTGCCAGCAGCCACAGCGGGAAGAACACCGGGGAGCTGTTTTTT
>TRBJ2-5|.|TRBD1|TRBV19
CASRTDRASKTQYF
TGTGCCAGTAGAACGGACAGGGCCTCAAAGACCCAGTACTTC
>TRBJ2-7|.|.|TRBV10-1
CASSESGLGEQYF
TGCGCCAGCAGTGAGTCGGGACTTGGCGAGCAGTACTTC
>TRBJ2-7|.|.|TRBV9
CASSAYAGISYEQYF
TGTGCCAGCAGCGCCTACGCCGGGATTTCCTACGAGCAGTACTTC
>TRBJ1-2|few|.|TRBV5-6
CASSLWGYGYTF
TGTGCCAGCAGCTTGTGGGGCTATGGCTACACCTTC
>TRBJ1-5|.|.|TRBV23-1
CASRGREGLCQPQHF
TGCGCCAGCAGGGGTCGCGAGGGGCTTTGCCAGCCCCAGCATTTT
>TRBJ1-2|.|.|TRBV27
CASSYGTTYGYTF
TGTGCCAGCAGTTATGGGACAACCTATGGCTACACCTTC
>TRBJ2-1|.|.|TRBV19
CASNKMGQVGYNEQFF
TGTGCCAGCAATAAGATGGGGCAGGTGGGATACAATGAGCAGTTCTTC
>TRBJ1-1|once|.|TRBV2
CASRDDRTNTEAFF
TGTGCCAGCAGGGATGACAGGACAAACACTGAAGCTTTCTTT
>TRBJ1-1|.|.|TRBV9
CASSLAIRGQAFF
TGTGCCAGCAGCCTTGCGATCCGGGGGCAAGCTTTCTTT
>TRBJ1-1|.|.|TRBV20-1
CSATGPVGAFF
TGCAGTGCTACCGGTCCGGTCGGAGCTTTCTTT
>TRBJ2-5|.|TRBD2|TRBV5-1
CASSGGTNQETQYF
TGCGCCAGCAGCGGAGGGACTAACCAAGAGACCCAGTACTTC
>TRBJ1-2|.|.|TRBV7-9
CASSLALAGVQNGYTF
TGTGCCAGCAGCTTAGCGCTAGCAGGGGTGCAAAATGGCTACACCTTC
>TRBJ1-5|.|.|TRBV28
CASISGNQPQHF
TGTGCCAGCATCTCAGGGAATCAGCCCCAGCATTTT
>TRBJ2-3|.|TRBD2|TRBV7-9
CASSLRAGGTTDTQYF
TGTGCCAGCAGCCTAAGAGCGGGAGGGACCACAGATACGCAGTATTTT
>TRBJ1-2|few|.|TRBV30
CAWSVPGRNYGYTF
TGTGCCTGGAGTGTACCCGGACGAAACTATGGCTACACCTTC
>TRBJ1-1|.|.|TRBV7-3
CASSLTVNTEAFF
TGTGCCAGCAGTCTGACAGTGAACACTGAAGCTTTCTTT
>TRBJ1-5|.|.|TRBV28
CASSFGGGRFSNQPQHF
TGTGCCAGCAGTTTTGGCGGCGGACGGTTTAGCAATCAGCCCCAGCATTTT
>TRBJ2-3|.|TRBD2|TRBV6-6
CASSEILAGAATQYF
TGTGCCAGCAGCGAAATACTAGCGGGAGCGGCTACGCAGTATTTT
>TRBJ2-7|.|.|TRBV27
CASSLLTAGSYEQYF
TGTGCCAGCAGTTTATTGACGGCCGGCTCCTACGAGCAGTACTTC
>TRBJ2-7|.|TRBD1|TRBV5-1
CASSNGQGSYEQYF
TGCGCCAGCAGCAACGGACAGGGGAGCTACGAGCAGTACTTC
>TRBJ1-2|.|.|TRBV6-1
CASSEALQASYGYTF
TGTGCCAGCAGTGAAGCGCTTCAGGCCTCGTATGGCTACACCTTC
>TRBJ2-4|.|.|TRBV4-1
CASREGEAAKNIQYF
TGCGCCAGCAGGGAGGGTGAGGCGGCCAAAAACATTCAGTACTTC
>TRBJ1-5|once|TRBD1|TRBV28
CASSLRGGGDQPQHF
TGTGCCAGCAGTTTAAGAGGGGGCGGTGATCAGCCCCAGCATTTT
>TRBJ1-5|.|.|TRBV21-1
CASPPLDRSNQPQHF
TGTGCCAGCCCACCCTTAGACAGGAGCAATCAGCCCCAGCATTTT
>TRBJ1-1|.|.|TRBV25-1
CASSEGGGHHTEAFF
TGTGCCAGCAGTGAGGGAGGGGGGCATCACACTGAAGCTTTCTTT
>TRBJ1-3|.|.|TRBV5-1
CASRDSGNTIYF
TGCGCCAGCAGGGATAGTGGAAACACCATATATTTT
>TRBJ1-5|.|.|TRBV28
CASKLGRASNQPQHF
TGTGCCAGCAAATTGGGGCGGGCTAGCAATCAGCCCCAGCATTTT
>TRBJ1-3|.|.|TRBV7-9
CASSLLLGNTIYF
TGTGCCAGCAGCTTACTCCTTGGAAACACCATATATTTT
>TRBJ1-5|.|.|TRBV7-9
CASSLGGYQPQHF
TGTGCCAGCAGCTTAGGGGGTTATCAGCCCCAGCATTTT
>TRBJ2-5|.|.|TRBV6-5
CASSYSGGMAETQYF
TGTGCCAGCAGTTACTCGGGCGGGATGGCAGAGACCCAGTACTTC
>TRBJ2-3|.|TRBD1|TRBV7-9
CASSFRDSRTDTQYF
TGTGCCAGCAGCTTTCGGGACAGCCGCACAGATACGCAGTATTTT
>TRBJ1-2|.|.|TRBV28
CASSPLQGRGGRLYGYTF
TGTGCCAGCAGCCCCCTCCAGGGGAGAGGCGGGAGGCTTTATGGCTACACCTTC
>TRBJ2-5|.|.|TRBV7-8
CASTGPTQETQYF
TGTGCCAGTACGGGACCGACCCAAGAGACCCAGTACTTC
>TRBJ2-2|.|.|TRBV30
CAWSVGMAGELFF
TGTGCCTGGAGTGTGGGTATGGCCGGGGAGCTGTTTTTT
>TRBJ2-1|.|TRBD2|TRBV7-7
CASSLTSGSTYNEQFF
TGTGCTAGCAGCCTGACTAGCGGGAGCACCTACAATGAGCAGTTCTTC
>TRBJ2-1|.|.|TRBV28
CAIPNPAVGNEQFF
TGTGCCATTCCTAACCCCGCCGTTGGCAATGAGCAGTTCTTC
>TRBJ1-1|.|.|TRBV5-1
CASSFGGANTEAFF
TGCGCCAGCAGCTTTGGTGGGGCGAACACTGAAGCTTTCTTT
>TRBJ2-7|.|.|TRBV19
CASRTTGGAYEQYF
TGTGCCAGTAGGACTACAGGGGGGGCCTACGAGCAGTACTTC
>TRBJ2-1|.|.|TRBV6-5
CASSYSGRGEQFF
TGTGCCAGCAGTTACTCGGGGCGGGGTGAGCAGTTCTTC
>TRBJ2-1|.|.|TRBV7-9
CASLPGLTYNEQFF
TGTGCCAGCCTACCGGGACTCACTTACAATGAGCAGTTCTTC
>TRBJ1-1|.|.|TRBV18
CASSSQGNTEAFF
TGTGCCAGCTCATCACAGGGGAACACTGAAGCTTTCTTT
>TRBJ2-2|.|TRBD2|TRBV6-1
CASSVEASGRIYAGELFF
TGTGCCAGCAGTGTAGAGGCTAGCGGGAGAATTTACGCCGGGGAGCTGTTTTTT
>TRBJ2-3|.|.|TRBV11-2
CASSPLRPTDTQYF
TGTGCCAGCAGCCCGCTCCGGCCCACAGATACGCAGTATTTT
>TRBJ1-4|.|TRBD1|TRBV30
CAWSYRGNEKLFF
TGTGCCTGGAGTTACAGGGGTAATGAAAAACTGTTTTTT
>TRBJ2-1|.|TRBD2|TRBV4-2
CASSQDSGLAGGDEQFF
TGTGCCAGCAGCCAAGATTCGGGGCTAGCGGGAGGGGATGAGCAGTTCTTC
>TRBJ2-3|.|.|TRBV5-4
CASTFQGGADTQYF
TGTGCCAGCACTTTTCAAGGGGGTGCAGATACGCAGTATTTT
>TRBJ2-6|.|.|TRBV7-9
CASSRLDKLPANVLTF
TGTGCCAGCAGCAGACTAGACAAGCTGCCCGCCAACGTCCTGACTTTC
>TRBJ1-1|.|.|TRBV7-3
CASSLTEGTEAFF
TGTGCCAGCAGCTTAACCGAGGGTACTGAAGCTTTCTTT
>TRBJ2-2|.|TRBD2|TRBV19
CASSIFFRTSGTGTGELFF
TGTGCCAGTAGTATATTTTTTAGGACTAGCGGGACGGGCACCGGGGAGCTGTTTTTT
>TRBJ2-5|.|TRBD2|TRBV4-1
CASSQDGGRETQYF
TGCGCCAGCAGCCAAGATGGCGGGAGGGAGACCCAGTACTTC
>TRBJ2-2|.|.|TRBV29-1
CSVSGTPVTGELFF
TGCAGCGTCTCCGGGACACCGGTGACCGGGGAGCTGTTTTTT
>TRBJ1-5|.|TRBD1|TRBV2
CASKLQGNQPQHF
TGTGCCAGCAAACTACAGGGGAATCAGCCCCAGCATTTT